Sequencing of this T cell receptor (beta chain) was carried out in a study of OX40 agonist ivuxolimab in advanced cancers. At the level of the study: Three patients showed partial responses: one hepatocellular carcinoma and two cutaneous melanoma cases. General observations from the study: Clonal expansion from baseline to week 6 occurred in both CD4+ and CD8+ T cells.

The protocol was immunoSEQ multiplex PCR, while the TCRdb copy is restricted to in-frame clones and leaves out a portion. The top ten clones hold around 0.84% of a sample with over 80,000 clones, around four fifths of them seen once. Autoimmune disease history or systemic immunosuppression excluded patients. Blood got drawn at baseline, again on cycle 4 day 1, and then on cycle 7 day 1. About this clone: The antigen is undetermined.

CDR1 GTSNPN and CDR2 SVGIG come from the germline V gene (reference sequence). Trimming took 3 bases from V and 5 from J; bases not matched to a gene: 15. CDR3 length equals 16 residues. This TCR was recovered from an adult with an advanced solid tumor such as melanoma, head and neck, liver or kidney cancer. Sample: CD4+ or CD8+ T cells sorted from blood, taken in a trial of the OX40 agonist ivuxolimab. V usage is TRBV30 and J usage is TRBJ1-2, with 7 bases matching TRBD1. CDR3 nucleotide sequence: TGTGCCTGGAGCGGATCGTCAGGGGGTAGGGGATATGGCTACACCTTC. It translates to CAWSGSSGGRGYGYTF.